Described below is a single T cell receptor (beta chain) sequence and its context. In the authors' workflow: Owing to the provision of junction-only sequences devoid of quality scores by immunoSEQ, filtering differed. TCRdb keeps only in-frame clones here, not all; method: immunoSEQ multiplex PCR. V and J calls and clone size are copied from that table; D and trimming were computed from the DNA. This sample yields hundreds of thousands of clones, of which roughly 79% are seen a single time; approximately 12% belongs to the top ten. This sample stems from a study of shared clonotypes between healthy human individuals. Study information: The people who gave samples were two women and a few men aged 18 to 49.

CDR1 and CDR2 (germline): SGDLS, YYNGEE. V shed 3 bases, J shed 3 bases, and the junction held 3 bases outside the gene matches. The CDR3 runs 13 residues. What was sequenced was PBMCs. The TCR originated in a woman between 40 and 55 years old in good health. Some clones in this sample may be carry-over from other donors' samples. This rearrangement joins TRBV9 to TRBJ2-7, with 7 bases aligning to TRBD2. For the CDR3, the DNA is TGTGCCAGCAGCGGGGGACTACACTACGAGCAGTACTTC. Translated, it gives CASSGGLHYEQYF. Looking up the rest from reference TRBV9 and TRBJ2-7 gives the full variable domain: DSGVTQTPKHLITATGQRVTLRCSPRSGDLSVYWYQQSLDQGLQFLIQYYNGEERAKGNILERFSAQQFPDLHSELNLSSLELGDSALYFCASSGGLHYEQYFGPGTRLTVT.